Listed below are T cell receptor beta chains from one sample, sequenced in a study of radiotherapy plus CTLA-4 blockade in lung cancer. The table came from immunoSEQ multiplex PCR; TCRdb's copy has only in-frame clones and leaves some out. The repertoire holds about 88,000 clones, with about two thirds as singletons. The specimen was peripheral blood, collected from a patient treated with radiotherapy plus ipilimumab. Every receptor here comes from a human donor with non-small cell lung cancer that progressed on radiotherapy plus ipilimumab. The CDR3 runs from the conserved cysteine through the conserved F or W. D genes are given only for firm matches. Only part of the rows carry a size: once, few, many, or a class if the clone is expanded.

J gene	clone size	V gene	D gene	CDR3 DNA	CDR3 protein
TRBJ2-1	NA	TRBV27	NA	TGTGCCAGCAGTTTAAAGGATGCGCGATACAATGAGCAGTTCTTC	CASSLKDARYNEQFF
TRBJ2-3	NA	TRBV28	NA	TGTGCCAGCTTCATCCCAGATACGCAGTATTTT	CASFIPDTQYF
TRBJ1-2	NA	TRBV18	TRBD1	TGTGCCAGCTCACCTGGGACAGGGACTATTAACTATGGCTACACCTTC	CASSPGTGTINYGYTF
TRBJ2-2	few	TRBV5-4	TRBD1	TGTGCCAGCAGCTTGAAAGGACAGGGGCATGCCGGGGAGCTGTTTTTT	CASSLKGQGHAGELFF
TRBJ2-1	once	TRBV5-1	NA	TGCGCCAGCAGCTTGGCCGTACGAGTCTCCTACAATGAGCAGTTCTTC	CASSLAVRVSYNEQFF
TRBJ1-2	NA	TRBV19	NA	TGTGCCAGACCGACGAAAGGAAATGGCTACACCTTC	CARPTKGNGYTF
TRBJ2-1	NA	TRBV9	TRBD2	TGTGCCAGCAGCAGCGCCGGGACTAGCGGGAATGAGCAGTTCTTC	CASSSAGTSGNEQFF
TRBJ2-2	NA	TRBV5-4	NA	TGTGCCAGCAGCCGACTACAGGGACTGGTCCCCGGGGAGCTGTTTTTT	CASSRLQGLVPGELFF
TRBJ2-1	NA	TRBV6-1	TRBD2	TGTGCCAGCAGTTGGACTAGGAATCTTGGGAATGAGCAGTTCTTC	CASSWTRNLGNEQFF
TRBJ1-4	few	TRBV6-5	TRBD1	TGTGCCAGCAGTTATCGCCGGGGACAGGGAGAAAAACTGTTTTTT	CASSYRRGQGEKLFF
TRBJ1-6	NA	TRBV4-3	NA	TGCGCCAGCAGCCAAGATGGGGGCACCGGCTGGTCACCCCTCCACTTT	CASSQDGGTGWSPLHF
TRBJ1-2	NA	TRBV6-6	NA	TGTGCCAGCAGTCCTACAAGATCAGCTAACTATGGCTACACCTTC	CASSPTRSANYGYTF
TRBJ2-3	NA	TRBV6-1	NA	TGTGCCAGCAGTGAAGTCACCAGGGATACGCAGTATTTT	CASSEVTRDTQYF
TRBJ1-6	NA	TRBV27	TRBD1	TGTGCCAGCAGTTTATCTTGGGGGGACAGGGTTAATTCACCCCTCCACTTT	CASSLSWGDRVNSPLHF
TRBJ2-7	NA	TRBV27	NA	TGTGCCAGCATCGCGAGACAGGGGGCCGCGGGAGGGCCTCCCGAGCAGTACTTC	CASIARQGAAGGPPEQYF
TRBJ1-3	NA	TRBV30	NA	TGTGCCTGGAGTGTAAGCAGGGGCGCCTACTCTGGAAACACCATATATTTT	CAWSVSRGAYSGNTIYF
TRBJ1-2	few	TRBV5-1	TRBD1	TGCGCCAGCAGCTACGAGACAGGGTCGGCCGGCTACACCTTC	CASSYETGSAGYTF
TRBJ1-5	NA	TRBV28	NA	TGTGCCAGCAGACGGGACGGACGCCAGCATTTT	CASRRDGRQHF
TRBJ1-4	many	TRBV28	NA	TGTGCCAGCAGTTCCACCGGGACACCAAATGAAAAACTGTTTTTT	CASSSTGTPNEKLFF
TRBJ2-2	NA	TRBV5-4	NA	TGTGCCAGCAGCGGAAGCGGGCCGAACACCGGGGAGCTGTTTTTT	CASSGSGPNTGELFF
TRBJ1-2	NA	TRBV4-1	TRBD1	TGCGCCAGCAGCCTCCAGCGGGACAGCTATGGCTACACCTTC	CASSLQRDSYGYTF
TRBJ2-6	NA	TRBV28	NA	TGTGCCAGCAGTAGGGACGACTCTGGGGCCAACGTCCTGACTTTC	CASSRDDSGANVLTF
TRBJ2-1	many	TRBV6-5	NA	TGTGCCAGCAGTTCCTTGACAGGAGGGGGTGAGCAGTTCTTC	CASSSLTGGGEQFF
TRBJ1-5	NA	TRBV15	NA	TGTGCCACCAGCAGAGATCAGCAGCCCCAGCATTTT	CATSRDQQPQHF
TRBJ1-2	few	TRBV6-1	NA	TGTGCCAGCAGTGAAGGGGCTTCGACCGTTATCTATGGCTACACCTTC	CASSEGASTVIYGYTF
TRBJ2-7	NA	TRBV4-1	NA	TGCGCCAGCAGCCAAGATCAGGGTCTGGGCGAGCAGTACTTC	CASSQDQGLGEQYF
TRBJ2-2	NA	TRBV10-1	TRBD2	TGCGCCAGCAGTGAGTGGCGGGAGGGCCGTACCGGGGAGCTGTTTTTT	CASSEWREGRTGELFF
TRBJ2-1	NA	TRBV2	NA	TGTGCCAGCAGTGGGGGCGTTGGGGGAAGCTCCTACAATGAGCAGTTCTTC	CASSGGVGGSSYNEQFF
TRBJ1-2	NA	TRBV9	NA	TGTGCCAGCAGCGTAGGAGGGGAGAACTATGGCTACACCTTC	CASSVGGENYGYTF
TRBJ1-5	NA	TRBV19	TRBD1	TGTGCCAGTACCACAGGGACAGGGGGAGATCAGCCCCAGCATTTT	CASTTGTGGDQPQHF
TRBJ2-7	NA	TRBV18	TRBD1	TGTGCCAGCTCACCCGACAGGGACGAGCAGTACTTC	CASSPDRDEQYF
TRBJ1-1	NA	TRBV15	TRBD1	TGTGCCACCAGCAGAGATGTAAGGACAGGCATGAACACTGAAGCTTTCTTT	CATSRDVRTGMNTEAFF
TRBJ2-3	NA	TRBV2	TRBD1	TGTGCCAGCAGTGAGTTGCGACAGGGGGCTAGCACAGATACGCAGTATTTT	CASSELRQGASTDTQYF
TRBJ2-3	NA	TRBV9	TRBD2	TGTGCCAGCAGCGCTGGGACTAGCGGTAGCACAGATACGCAGTATTTT	CASSAGTSGSTDTQYF
TRBJ2-2	few	TRBV11-2	NA	TGTGCCAGCAGCTCGAACACCGGGGAGCTGTTTTTT	CASSSNTGELFF
TRBJ2-1	NA	TRBV29-1	NA	TGCAGCGTTGGGCAGCTATCCTACAATGAGCAGTTCTTC	CSVGQLSYNEQFF
TRBJ1-5	NA	TRBV9	NA	TGTGCCAGCAGCGCCCGGGGGGACAATCAGCCCCAGCATTTT	CASSARGDNQPQHF
TRBJ1-2	NA	TRBV19	NA	TGTGCCAGTAGTATTCAGGCCACCGACTATGGCTACACCTTC	CASSIQATDYGYTF
TRBJ2-7	NA	TRBV28	NA	TGTGCCAGCAGTTTTAATCGGAGGGGGTACGAGCAGTACTTC	CASSFNRRGYEQYF
TRBJ1-3	few	TRBV6-6	NA	TGTGCCAGCAGTTATGGGCCGACTTCTGGAAACACCATATATTTT	CASSYGPTSGNTIYF
TRBJ2-5	NA	TRBV2	TRBD2	TGTGCCAGCAGTGGGTCGCGGGGGGAGACCCAGTACTTC	CASSGSRGETQYF
TRBJ1-1	NA	TRBV15	NA	TGTGCCACCAGCGAGTGGGGGGTAGGCACTGAAGCTTTCTTT	CATSEWGVGTEAFF
TRBJ2-7	NA	TRBV29-1	TRBD1	TGCAGCGTTGTCAGGGGGAACTCCTACGAGCAGTACTTC	CSVVRGNSYEQYF
TRBJ2-3	NA	TRBV30	NA	TGTGCCTGGAGTGACAGGGATACGCAGTATTTT	CAWSDRDTQYF
TRBJ2-5	NA	TRBV19	NA	TGTGCCAGTAGTGCGTGGGACCGCGAGGGGACCCAGTACTTC	CASSAWDREGTQYF
TRBJ1-1	NA	TRBV28	NA	TGTGCCAGCAGCCTACCGTGGTCGAACACTGAAGCTTTCTTT	CASSLPWSNTEAFF
TRBJ2-1	NA	TRBV9	TRBD2	TGTGCCAGCAGCGTGACTAGCGGGTACAATGAGCAGTTCTTC	CASSVTSGYNEQFF
TRBJ2-7	NA	TRBV7-9	NA	TGTGCCAGCAGCTTGGACGGGGCCTCCTACGAGCAGTACTTC	CASSLDGASYEQYF
TRBJ2-2	NA	TRBV11-3	NA	TGTGCCAGCAGCTTAGGAGCCGGGAGAAACACCGGGGAGCTGTTTTTT	CASSLGAGRNTGELFF
TRBJ2-7	NA	TRBV5-6	TRBD1	TGTGCCAGCAGCGGACAGGGATCCTACGAGCAGTACTTC	CASSGQGSYEQYF
TRBJ2-7	NA	TRBV5-1	NA	TGCGCCAGCAGCTTGATCGGGATGAGCTCCTACGAGCAGTACTTC	CASSLIGMSSYEQYF